This T cell receptor beta chain was sequenced in a study of tumor and adjacent non-tumor tissue in lung cancer. The library came from three nested PCR rounds adapted from ARM-PCR protocols. TCRdb recomputed calls from the multiplex PCR reads with MiXCR, one row per CDR3 protein. The repertoire holds about 44,000 distinct CDR3 sequences, with approximately 60% as singletons. Study-wide results and caveats: Normal lung showed higher cumulative top 100 clone frequency than tumor.

The CDR3 totals 15 residues. The V gene end was trimmed by 7 bases and the J gene end by 10 bases; junction bases not matched to a gene: 14. Germline values: CDR1 SGHNT, CDR2 YYREEE (reference sequence). With respect to this clonotype: Antigen: not known.

RNA was extracted from bulk tissue without any cell sorting. The normal lung tissue was taken more than 3 cm from the tumor edge. This rearrangement joins TRBV5-4 to TRBJ1-6; TRBD1 matches at 7 bases. The TCR comes from a woman in her thirties or forties with non-small cell lung cancer. The specimen was distant non-tumor lung tissue. The CDR3 here is CASGTQGQGESPLHF. The CDR3 DNA reads TGTGCCAGCGGCACGCAGGGTCAGGGGGAATCACCCCTCCACTTT.